Each of the 18 T cell receptor beta chains below was sequenced from the same sample in a study of beta chain features in type 1 diabetes. General study points: Moderately but significantly shorter TCRB CDR3s were found in Type 1 diabetes patients in all four CD4+ subsets.

These TCRs' antigens remain unknown. All of the isolated RNA was reverse transcribed, so expressed TCRB transcripts were sequenced. Using immunoSEQ multiplex PCR, the repertoire was profiled, and TCRdb retains in-frame clones only, with some absent. Of more than 200,000 clones in the sample, roughly 17% were seen once. The sample comprised naive CD4+ T cells from blood. The receptors shown here come from a man in his thirties or forties with type 1 diabetes.

This clone was seen more than once but under ten times. The CDR3 spells CASSATGDYGYTF. CDR3 sequence (DNA): TGTGCCAGCAGTGCCACAGGGGACTATGGCTACACCTTC. This chain connects TRBV25-1 to TRBJ1-2; TRBD1 matches 7 bases. Per the germline V gene, CDR1 is MGHDK and CDR2 is SYGVNS. V dropped 4 bases and J dropped 3; count of bases not matched to a gene: 2. The CDR3 covers 13 residues.

This chain links TRBV29-1 with TRBJ2-1, with D perhaps TRBD1 (5 bases). This CDR3 has 12 amino acids. V was pared by 6 bases and J by 15 bases, with 21 bases between. Germline CDR1 SQVTM, CDR2 ANQGSEA. In DNA, the CDR3 is TGCAGCGTCGGGTGGGGCTTCGCGAATTCGTTCTTC. It translates to CSVGWGFANSFF.

In the case of this clone: The same CDR3 arises from other DNA sequences in this sample as well. The J gene is TRBJ2-3, the V gene TRBV9, with TRBD2 matching over 10 bases. The V and J ends lost 0 bases and 2 bases, in that order; junction bases with no gene match: 3. CDR3 length: 16 amino acids. Germline lookup yields CDR1 SGDLS and CDR2 YYNGEE. The CDR3 sequence: CASSVGLAGVTDTQYF. The DNA of the CDR3 is TGTGCCAGCAGCGTAGGGCTAGCGGGAGTCACAGATACGCAGTATTTT.

This chain uses TRBV29-1 with TRBJ1-5; D is undetermined. Trimming shortened V by 7 bases and J by 4 bases, and 14 bases separated the two germline ends. This CDR3 contains 13 residues. The germline V gene encodes CDR1 SQVTM and CDR2 ANQGSEA. As DNA, the CDR3 is TGCAGCGCTGCTTTGGGTGGGAATCAGCCCCAGCATTTT. Its protein is CSAALGGNQPQHF.

The rearrangement links TRBV18 to TRBJ2-5; the D is unclear. Trimming stripped 3 bases from V and 0 bases from J, with 11 bases between. CDR1 is KGHSH, CDR2 LQKENI, per germline. This CDR3 spans 15 amino acids. As DNA, the CDR3 is TGTGCCAGCTCACCGCAGGACGGGTACCAAGAGACCCAGTACTTC. Translated: CASSPQDGYQETQYF. The complete variable domain, with remaining parts taken from reference TRBV18 and TRBJ2-5, reads NAGVMQNPRHLVRRRGQEARLRCSPMKGHSHVYWYRQLPEEGLKFMVYLQKENIIDESGMPKERFSAEFPKEGPSILRIQQVVRGDSAAYFCASSPQDGYQETQYFGPGTRLLVL.

The chain joins TRBV30 to TRBJ2-4; 8 positions match TRBD2. CDR3 length: 18 residues. Germline V gene lookup returns CDR1 GTSNPN and CDR2 SVGIG (reference sequence). J lost 7 bases, V lost 0 bases, and 17 bases had no gene match. CDR3 DNA sequence: TGTGCCTGGAGTGTACGGGGTAGCGGGATCCTAAAAAGGAACATTCAGTACTTC. It encodes CAWSVRGSGILKRNIQYF.

Points on this clone: A junction end diverges from the germline sequence, so it may reflect a read error. V gene TRBV5-1 combines with J gene TRBJ2-1; possibly TRBD1 or TRBD2 for D (5 bases each). Per germline, CDR1 SGHRS and CDR2 YFSETQ. This CDR3 is built from 15 residues. CDR3 sequence (DNA): TGCGCCAGCAGCCCGGGACCGAGTTTTTACAGTGAGCAGTTCTTC. It yields the protein CASSPGPSFYSEQFF.

The V call is TRBV7-2, the J call TRBJ2-6; 7 positions agree with TRBD1. The CDR3 has 17 amino acids. In germline, CDR1 is SGHTA, CDR2 FQGNSA. V lost 5 bases, J lost 0 bases, and 7 bases stayed unmatched. The CDR3, as DNA: TGTGCCAGCAGCCCCAGGACAGGTATCTCTGGGGCCAACGTCCTGACTTTC. It yields the protein CASSPRTGISGANVLTF.

The chain joins TRBV5-8 to TRBJ2-7; possibly TRBD1 for D (5 bases). CDR3 length: 14 residues. Trimming left V 2 bases short and J 3 bases short, with 12 bases between. The germline CDR1 and CDR2 sequences are SGHTS and YDEGEE. This chain's CDR3 is CASSFQGSDYEQYF. The DNA of the CDR3 is TGTGCCAGCAGCTTTCAGGGAAGTGACTACGAGCAGTACTTC.

The chain joins TRBV7-9 to TRBJ2-5; 8 nucleotides match TRBD2. Looked up from germline, CDR1 is SEHNR and CDR2 is FQNEAQ (reference sequence). CDR3 length: 13 amino acids. The junction had 1 base not matched to a gene; V was cut back by 3 bases and J by 4 bases. The CDR3 reads CASSFAGGETQYF. Written as DNA, the CDR3 is TGTGCCAGCAGCTTTGCGGGGGGAGAGACCCAGTACTTC.

This clone was seen only a few times. The rearrangement joins TRBV30 to TRBJ2-7; 7 nucleotides match TRBD2. V lost 0 bases, J lost 5 bases, and 10 bases stayed unmatched. This CDR3 comprises 15 residues. Germline-derived CDR1 and CDR2 are GTSNPN and SVGIG (reference sequence). CDR3 in amino acids: CAWSVVAGVTHEQYF. CDR3 sequence (DNA): TGTGCCTGGAGTGTAGTGGCGGGAGTCACCCACGAGCAGTACTTC. Together with reference TRBV30 and TRBJ2-7, the CDR3 gives the full variable domain: SQTIHQWPATLVQPVGSPLSLECTVEGTSNPNLYWYRQAAGRGLQLLFYSVGIGQISSEVPQNLSASRPQDRQFILSSKKLLLSDSGFYLCAWSVVAGVTHEQYFGPGTRLTVT.

In the case of this clone: This sample includes further DNA sequences coding for the same CDR3. The CDR3 DNA follows: TGTGCCTGGAGTGTTACTGATACGCAGTATTTT. This encodes CAWSVTDTQYF. The chain uses TRBV30 and TRBJ2-3; D unclear. The CDR3 sequence is 11 residues long. Germline CDR1 and CDR2: GTSNPN and SVGIG (reference sequence). The V end lost 0 bases, the J end lost 6 bases, and 4 bases lay between the germline ends.

The table lists this clone with a few counts. The chain combines TRBV4-3 with TRBJ2-5, with D perhaps TRBD1 (6 bases). The CDR3 covers 14 residues. CDR1 and CDR2 from the germline V gene are LGHNA and YSLEER. V lost 4 bases to trimming and J lost 3 bases, with 12 bases between them. The CDR3 sequence is CASSPTGDKETQYF. In DNA, the CDR3 is TGCGCCAGCAGCCCGACTGGGGACAAAGAGACCCAGTACTTC.

This clone has a handful of counts. This rearrangement joins TRBV9 to TRBJ1-2; D uncertain. This CDR3 region has 13 residues. The germline V gene encodes CDR1 SGDLS and CDR2 YYNGEE. V lost 7 bases and J lost 2, with 12 bases in between. CDR3 in amino acids: CASGGERNYGYTF. The CDR3 DNA reads TGTGCCAGCGGAGGAGAGAGAAACTATGGCTACACCTTC.

This clone was found a few times. The rearrangement joins TRBV18 to TRBJ2-1; 8 nucleotides align to TRBD1. This CDR3 comprises 14 residues. Germline loops: CDR1 KGHSH, CDR2 LQKENI. V gave up 4 bases and J gave up 6 bases; unmatched junction bases: 5. In DNA form, the CDR3 reads TGTGCCAGCTCACTGGGACAGGAGGGCAATGAGCAGTTCTTC. This sequence encodes CASSLGQEGNEQFF.

This clone was seen a few times. The rearrangement links TRBV15 to TRBJ2-2; possible D gene TRBD2, 5 bases. The CDR3 loop spans 15 amino acids. Germline CDR1 is LNHNV and CDR2 is YYDKDF (reference sequence). V dropped 5 bases and J dropped 5 bases, with 15 bases sitting between them. The chain's CDR3 is CATSLVSGRTGELFF. The DNA of the CDR3 is TGTGCCACCAGCTTGGTGAGCGGAAGGACCGGGGAGCTGTTTTTT.

The chain recombines TRBV7-9 with TRBJ2-3, with D possibly being TRBD2 (6 bases). Trimming pared 4 bases from V and 8 bases from J, leaving 10 bases between. The CDR3 totals 12 residues. The germline gives CDR1 SEHNR, CDR2 FQNEAQ (reference sequence). CDR3 DNA: TGTGCCAGCAGCTCGGCGGGACTTACGCAGTATTTT. Encoded protein: CASSSAGLTQYF.

The genes are TRBV29-1 and TRBJ2-5; TRBD1 matches 8 bases. The V and J ends lost 2 bases and 3 bases, in that order; junction bases with no gene match: 8. CDR1 is SQVTM and CDR2 is ANQGSEA in the germline V gene. The length of the CDR3 is 15 residues. Here the CDR3 reads CSVEFGTGDEETQYF. The CDR3 DNA is TGCAGCGTTGAATTCGGGACAGGCGACGAAGAGACCCAGTACTTC.